The sequence of this T cell receptor (beta chain) was determined in a study of T cells after posttransplantation cyclophosphamide. Findings and limits, study-wide: Later blood repertoires were often dominated by clones from the donor CD8+ memory compartment.

Assay: immunoSEQ multiplex PCR; the TCRdb copy retains only in-frame clones and omits some. Observed in the sample are approximately 41,000 clones, none of them singletons. This related bone marrow graft donor gave peripheral blood on the day of marrow donation. Germline assignment: CDR1 SGHDT and CDR2 YYEEEE. This CDR3 has 19 residues. V dropped 4 bases and J dropped 4 bases, with 28 bases sitting between them. This clone showed up just a few times. Its antigen is unknown. It is likely a read error, because the conserved phenylalanine at the end of the CDR3 is missing. This TCR was sampled from a man aged 50-60 years in good health, CMV-negative, and a related stem cell transplant donor. The chain is built from TRBV5-6 and TRBJ2-3, with D tentatively TRBD2 (5 bases). Sequenced input: PBMCs. The CDR3 here is CASSTHLRNLADLPDTQYL. DNA of the CDR3: TGTGCCAGCAGCACGCACCTCAGAAACCTAGCTGATTTGCCAGATACGCAGTATCTT.